This T cell receptor (beta chain) came from a study of shared clonotypes between healthy human individuals. Healthy adults negative for HIV, lacking recent acute infections or vaccinations, served as donors. Everyone who donated was a Caucasian adult who lived in Nashville, Tennessee. Germline CDR1 SNHLY, CDR2 FYNNEI. The CDR3 runs to 15 residues. Trimming at V came to 6 bases and at J to 0 bases, leaving 5 bases not matched to a gene. Deep-level settings were used for running the assay. In replicate PCRs of sorted subsets, about 190 ng DNA, approximately 30,000 T cell genomes, was used. The assay was immunoSEQ multiplex PCR, and TCRdb's table has in-frame clones only and misses some. The table lists a few million clones, 80% to 95% of them singletons. Remarks on this clone: Other nucleotide sequences from this sample produce the same CDR3.

This sequence joins TRBV2 and TRBJ1-5; 7 bases match TRBD1. Sequencing was done on a sample of naive CD4+ T cells from PBMCs. Subset in this sample: CD45RA+ positively selected. This sequence was found in a man younger than 35 in good health. Some clones in this sample may be carry-over from other donors' samples. The CDR3 DNA follows: TGTGCCAGCAGGGGGACAGACTATAGCAATCAGCCCCAGCATTTT. It specifies CASRGTDYSNQPQHF.